The 10 T cell receptor beta chains listed next were all sequenced from one sample in a study of shared clonotypes between healthy human individuals. TCRdb's copy holds only in-frame clones and misses some; the assay was immunoSEQ multiplex PCR. The sample yields fewer than 1.4 million clones, 75% to 80% seen once. The sequencing input was memory CD4+ T cells from PBMCs. Subset of the sample: CD45RA-negative fraction. The receptor set was obtained from a man between 18 and 35 years old in good health. Some clones in this sample may be carry-over from other donors' samples.

V gene TRBV7-2 combines with J gene TRBJ2-5, with D uncertain. The V gene's germline CDR1 is SGHTA and CDR2 FQGNSA. V lost 1 base, J lost 6 bases, and 12 bases lay in between. CDR3 length equals 14 residues. CDR3 residues: CASSLDGASKTQYF. The DNA of the CDR3 is TGTGCCAGCAGCTTAGACGGAGCTTCGAAGACCCAGTACTTC.

The chain employs TRBV27 and TRBJ1-1; D uncertain. The V gene's germline CDR1 is MNHEY and CDR2 SMNVEV (reference sequence). The CDR3 extends over 16 amino acids. The V end lost 7 bases, the J end lost 0 bases, and 18 bases lay between the germline ends. The CDR3 reads CASIPAARFMNTEAFF. The CDR3 DNA is TGTGCCAGCATCCCTGCAGCTCGGTTCATGAACACTGAAGCTTTCTTT.

CDR3 sequence (DNA): TGTGCCAGCAGCTTCGGGACCGGGGAGCTGTTTTTT. It specifies CASSFGTGELFF. The rearrangement links TRBV11-3 to TRBJ2-2; D is undetermined. The CDR3 is 12 residues long. CDR1 and CDR2 from the germline V gene are SGHNT and YENEEA. The V gene lost 3 bases and the J gene lost 5 bases, with 4 bases spanning the gap.

This clone was seen many times. This chain links TRBV2 with TRBJ1-2, with 7 bases aligning to TRBD1. The CDR3 has 15 residues. V was pared by 5 bases and J by 4 bases, with 10 bases of the junction left unmatched. The V gene's germline CDR1 is SNHLY and CDR2 FYNNEI. The DNA of the CDR3 is TGTGCCAGCAGTCAACGGAGGGACAGCATCTATGGCTACACCTTC. This encodes CASSQRRDSIYGYTF.

This CDR3 is CASSLGRVGANVLTF. The CDR3 DNA sequence: TGTGCCAGCAGTTTAGGGAGGGTCGGGGCCAACGTCCTGACTTTC. This chain links TRBV27 with TRBJ2-6; 7 positions match TRBD2. The CDR3 is made up of 15 amino acids. The V and J ends lost 2 bases and 4 bases, in that order; junction bases with no gene match: 2. The germline V gene encodes CDR1 MNHEY and CDR2 SMNVEV (reference sequence).

In nucleotides, the CDR3 is TGTGCCAGCAGTTACGGACTAGCGGGAGGGCTACGTGAGCAGTTCTTC. Its protein product is CASSYGLAGGLREQFF. The chain is built from TRBV6-6 and TRBJ2-1, with TRBD2 matching 15 bases. The V and J ends lost 2 bases and 9 bases, in that order; junction bases with no gene match: 5. This CDR3 spans 16 amino acids. Germline CDR1 reads MNHNY; CDR2 reads SVGAGI (reference sequence).

With respect to this clone: Compared with germline, one end of the junction differs, possibly owing to a read error. The V and J genes are TRBV7-2 and TRBJ2-2; 7 bases align to TRBD2. The length of the CDR3 is 15 residues. Looked up from germline, CDR1 is SGHTA and CDR2 is FQGNSA. CDR3 sequence (DNA): TGTGCCAGCAGCCTAGCGGAGGGGTGGGCCGGGGAGCTGTTTTTT. This encodes CASSLAEGWAGELFF.

The V call is TRBV9, the J call TRBJ2-7; TRBD1 might be the D (6 bases). The CDR3 has 14 residues. The germline V and J ends were trimmed by 5 bases and 2 bases, with 14 bases remaining between them. Per germline, CDR1 SGDLS and CDR2 YYNGEE. CDR3 loop: CASSVDSFTYEQYF. CDR3 coding DNA: TGTGCCAGCAGTGTGGACAGTTTCACCTACGAGCAGTACTTC.

Comment on this clone: The junction and the germline gene differ at one end; a read error may be behind it. This chain links TRBV29-1 with TRBJ2-4; D is perhaps TRBD2 (5 bases). Germline CDR1 SQVTM, CDR2 ANQGSEA. The CDR3 totals 12 residues. For the CDR3, the DNA is TGCAGCGTTGAGGGGAGCCAGAACATCCAGTACTTC. Translating gives CSVEGSQNIQYF.

The chain carries TRBV28 and TRBJ2-7, with 9 bases fitting TRBD1. J lost 4 bases, V lost 5 bases, and 9 bases had no gene match. Germline CDR1 is MDHEN and CDR2 is SYDVKM. The CDR3 has 15 amino acids. The CDR3 here is CASSGGGQGWYEQYF. In nucleotides, the CDR3 is TGTGCCAGCAGTGGGGGTGGACAGGGGTGGTACGAGCAGTACTTC.